Only one count was recorded for the clone carrying this TCR beta chain. The sample belongs to a study of control samples from healthy donors and cancer patients. Trimming stripped 3 bases from V and 12 bases from J, with 12 bases between. Germline V gene lookup returns CDR1 LGHNT and CDR2 FRNRAP. This CDR3 comprises 13 residues. Produced via immunoSEQ multiplex PCR; TCRdb's table is partial and in-frame only. Of approximately 170,000 clones listed, 90% to 95% were seen once; the top ten hold less than 0.75%. This receptor was identified in a woman between 25 and 40 years old in good health. Sequencing was performed on blood. The chain carries TRBV12-5 and TRBJ1-6, with D unresolved. CDR3 sequence (DNA): TGTGCTAGTGGTTTAGTAGGGAATGGACCCCTCCACTTT. Amino acid sequence: CASGLVGNGPLHF.